What follows is one T cell receptor beta chain and its context. Its antigen is undetermined. Amplified TCR beta CDR3 regions derived from RNA transcripts. The TCR CDR3 was amplified in a first-round RT-PCR using the HTBI primer set. TCRdb re-called the multiplex PCR reads with MiXCR, one entry per CDR3 protein. The data contain fewer than 400,000 distinct CDR3 sequences, about 25% of them singletons. These data come from a study of T cells in Graves' hyperthyroidism and ophthalmopathy. Study results and limitations: Blood also held most thyroid clonotypes expanded beyond 0.001.

After removal of 6 bases from V and 4 bases from J, the junction contained 6 bases not matched to a gene. CDR1 is SGHRS and CDR2 is YFSETQ in the germline V gene. The CDR3 is 13 amino acids. Hyperthyroidism of Graves' type that showed no ophthalmopathy progression within 18 months was stable. Participants, patients aged 18 to 65, had newly diagnosed hyperthyroidism with a duration under 2 months. Uncontrolled infection, other autoimmune disease, pregnancy and lactation each barred patients from inclusion. This sequence originates from a man aged 50-60 years with Graves' hyperthyroidism. Sequences were obtained from blood. The chain joins TRBV5-1 to TRBJ2-5, with TRBD2 matching 7 bases. The CDR3 loop reads CASTGLVGETQYF. The CDR3, as DNA: TGCGCCAGCACCGGACTAGTGGGAGAGACCCAGTACTTC.